This T cell receptor beta chain derives from a study of blood T cells in healthy people across ages. Study as a whole: Researchers report that template switching captured about one barcoded beta molecule per two T cells.

CDR1 and CDR2 from the germline V gene are MNHEY and SMNVEV (reference sequence). Losses at the gene ends were 3 bases for V and 6 bases for J; bases not matched to a gene: 6. CDR3 length: 14 amino acids. Whole-study results and caveats: When set beside aged donors, long-lived donors presented more naive CD4+ cells and higher diversity. Donor CMV status was unknown, possibly confounding expanded clonotype changes. While age rose, TCR beta diversity per million T cells dropped in a roughly linear way.

A sample-barcoded 5' primer and a J-beta primer mix were used in a second PCR of about 6 to 12 cycles. TCRdb reprocessed the 5' RACE reads with MiXCR, giving one entry per CDR3 protein. The data show about 1,600,000 distinct CDR3 sequences, 42% seen once. This clonotype was detected a few times. Its antigen is currently unknown. Sequencing was performed on blood. The chain links TRBV27 to TRBJ2-3, with 7 bases lining up with TRBD2. The sequence was collected from a woman aged 18-29 years in good health. CDR3 bases: TGTGCCAGCAGTTTCGGACTAGTGTCGGATACGCAGTATTTT. Its translation is CASSFGLVSDTQYF.